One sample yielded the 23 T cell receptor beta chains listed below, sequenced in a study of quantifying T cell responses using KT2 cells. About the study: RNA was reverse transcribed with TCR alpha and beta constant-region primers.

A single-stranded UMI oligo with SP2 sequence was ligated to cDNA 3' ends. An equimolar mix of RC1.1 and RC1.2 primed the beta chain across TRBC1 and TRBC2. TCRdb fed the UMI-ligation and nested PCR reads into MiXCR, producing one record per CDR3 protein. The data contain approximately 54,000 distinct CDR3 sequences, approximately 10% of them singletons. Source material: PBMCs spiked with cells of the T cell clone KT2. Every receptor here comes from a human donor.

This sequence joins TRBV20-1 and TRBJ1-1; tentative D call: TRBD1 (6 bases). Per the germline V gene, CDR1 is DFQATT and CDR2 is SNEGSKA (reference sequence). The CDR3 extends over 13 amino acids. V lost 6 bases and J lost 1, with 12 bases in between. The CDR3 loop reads CSAPRGANTEAFF. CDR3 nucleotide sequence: TGCAGTGCCCCCAGGGGAGCGAACACTGAAGCTTTCTTT.

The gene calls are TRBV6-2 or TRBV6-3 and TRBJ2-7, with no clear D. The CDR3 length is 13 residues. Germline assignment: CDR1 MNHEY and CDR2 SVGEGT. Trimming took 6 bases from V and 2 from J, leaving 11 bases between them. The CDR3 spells CASRRGPPYEQYF. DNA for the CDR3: TGTGCCAGCAGACGCGGACCTCCCTACGAGCAGTACTTC.

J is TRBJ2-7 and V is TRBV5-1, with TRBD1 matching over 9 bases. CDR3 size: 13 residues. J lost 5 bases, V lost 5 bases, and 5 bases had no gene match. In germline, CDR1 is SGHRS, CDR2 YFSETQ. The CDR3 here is CASRTRTGDEQYF. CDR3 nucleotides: TGCGCCAGCAGAACAAGGACAGGGGACGAGCAGTACTTC.

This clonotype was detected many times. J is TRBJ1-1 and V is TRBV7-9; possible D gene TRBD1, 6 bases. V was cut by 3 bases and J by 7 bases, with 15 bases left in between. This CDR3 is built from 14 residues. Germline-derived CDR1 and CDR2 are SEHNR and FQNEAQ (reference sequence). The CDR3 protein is CASSLGQGAYEAFF. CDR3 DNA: TGTGCCAGCAGCTTGGGACAAGGAGCCTATGAAGCTTTCTTT.

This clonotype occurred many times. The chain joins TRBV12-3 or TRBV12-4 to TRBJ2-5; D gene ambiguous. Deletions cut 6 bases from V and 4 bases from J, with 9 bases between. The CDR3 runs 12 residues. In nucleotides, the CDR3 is TGTGCCAGCAGCTTGATTTTAGAGACCCAGTACTTC. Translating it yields CASSLILETQYF.

CDR3 in amino acids: CASSPTGAGNQPQHF. In DNA, the CDR3 is TGTGCCAGCTCACCAACAGGGGCCGGCAATCAGCCCCAGCATTTT. V usage is TRBV18 and J usage is TRBJ1-5; TRBD1 matches at 7 bases. CDR1 KGHSH and CDR2 LQKENI come from the germline V gene. V lost 2 bases to trimming and J lost 2 bases; unmatched junction nucleotides: 3. The CDR3 runs 15 residues.

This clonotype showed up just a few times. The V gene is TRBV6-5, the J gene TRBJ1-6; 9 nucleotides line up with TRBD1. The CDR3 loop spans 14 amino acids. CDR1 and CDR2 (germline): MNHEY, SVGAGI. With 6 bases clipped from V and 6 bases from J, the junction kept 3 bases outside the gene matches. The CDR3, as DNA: TGTGCCAGCAGGATGGACAGGGGTAATTCACCCCTCCACTTT. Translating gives CASRMDRGNSPLHF.

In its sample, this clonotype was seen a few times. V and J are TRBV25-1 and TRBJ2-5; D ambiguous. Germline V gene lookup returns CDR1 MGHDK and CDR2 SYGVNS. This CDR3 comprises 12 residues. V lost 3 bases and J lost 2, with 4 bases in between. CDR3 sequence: CASSEFQETQYF. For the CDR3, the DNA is TGTGCCAGCAGTGAGTTTCAAGAGACCCAGTACTTC.

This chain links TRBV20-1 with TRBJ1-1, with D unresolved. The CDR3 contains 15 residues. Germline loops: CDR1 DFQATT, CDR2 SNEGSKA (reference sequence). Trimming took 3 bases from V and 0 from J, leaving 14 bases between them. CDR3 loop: CSASPSWVMNTEAFF. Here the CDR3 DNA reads TGCAGTGCTAGCCCCAGTTGGGTCATGAACACTGAAGCTTTCTTT.

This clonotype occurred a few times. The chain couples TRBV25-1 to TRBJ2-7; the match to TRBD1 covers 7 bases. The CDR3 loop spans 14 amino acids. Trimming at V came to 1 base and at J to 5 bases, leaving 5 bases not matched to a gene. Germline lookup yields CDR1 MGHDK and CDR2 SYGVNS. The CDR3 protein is CASSESGQSNEQYF. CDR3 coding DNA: TGTGCCAGCAGTGAATCGGGACAGTCAAACGAGCAGTACTTC.

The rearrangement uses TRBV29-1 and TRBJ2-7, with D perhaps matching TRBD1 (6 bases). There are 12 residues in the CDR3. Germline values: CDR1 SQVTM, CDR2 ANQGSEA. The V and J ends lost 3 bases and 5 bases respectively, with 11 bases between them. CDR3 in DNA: TGCAGCGTTGATACCGGACAGCACGAGCAGTACTTC. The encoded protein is CSVDTGQHEQYF.

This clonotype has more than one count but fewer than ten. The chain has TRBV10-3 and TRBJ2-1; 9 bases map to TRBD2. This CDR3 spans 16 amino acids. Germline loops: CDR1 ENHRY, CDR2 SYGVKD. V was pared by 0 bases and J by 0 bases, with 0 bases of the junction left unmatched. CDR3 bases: TGTGCCATCAGTGAGTCTAGCGGGGGCTCCTACAATGAGCAGTTCTTC. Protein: CAISESSGGSYNEQFF.

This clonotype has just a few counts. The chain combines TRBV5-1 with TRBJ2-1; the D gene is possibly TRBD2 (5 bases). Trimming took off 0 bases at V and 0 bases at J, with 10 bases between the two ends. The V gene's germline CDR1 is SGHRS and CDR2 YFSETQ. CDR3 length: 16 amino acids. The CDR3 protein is CASSLVPGSSYNEQFF. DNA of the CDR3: TGCGCCAGCAGCTTGGTGCCGGGGAGCTCCTACAATGAGCAGTTCTTC.

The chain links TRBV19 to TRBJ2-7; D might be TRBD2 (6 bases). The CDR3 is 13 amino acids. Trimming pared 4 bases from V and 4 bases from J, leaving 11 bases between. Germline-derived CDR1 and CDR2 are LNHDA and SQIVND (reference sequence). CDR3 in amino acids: CASSRGDTYEQYF. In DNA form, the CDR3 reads TGTGCCAGTAGTAGGGGGGATACTTACGAGCAGTACTTC.

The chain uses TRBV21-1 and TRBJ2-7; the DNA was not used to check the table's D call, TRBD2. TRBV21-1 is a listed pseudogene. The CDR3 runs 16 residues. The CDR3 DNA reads TGTGCCAGCAGCCTACAGACTAGCGGGATGACCTACGAGCAGTACTTC. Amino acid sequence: CASSLQTSGMTYEQYF.

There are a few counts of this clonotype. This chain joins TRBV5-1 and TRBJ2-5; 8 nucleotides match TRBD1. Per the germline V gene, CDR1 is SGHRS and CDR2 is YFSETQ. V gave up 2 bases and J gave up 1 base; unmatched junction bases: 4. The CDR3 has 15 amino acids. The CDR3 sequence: CASSLSTGGQETQYF. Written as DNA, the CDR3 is TGCGCCAGCAGCTTATCCACAGGGGGCCAAGAGACCCAGTACTTC.

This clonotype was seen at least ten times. The CDR3 bases are TGCAGTGCTGAAGGCCCTTCCTACGAGCAGTACTTC. It translates to CSAEGPSYEQYF. The chain carries TRBV20-1 and TRBJ2-7; D remains unclear. The germline V gene has CDR1 DFQATT and CDR2 SNEGSKA (reference sequence). The CDR3 runs 12 residues. The V and J ends lost 5 bases and 1 base respectively, with 9 bases between them.

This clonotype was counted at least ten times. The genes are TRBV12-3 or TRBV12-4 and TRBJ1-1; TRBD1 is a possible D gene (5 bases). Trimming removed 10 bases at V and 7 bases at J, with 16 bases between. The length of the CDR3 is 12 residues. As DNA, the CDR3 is TGTGCCACCGCACGAGGGCAGGGTGAAGCTTTCTTT. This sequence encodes CATARGQGEAFF.

CDR3 sequence: CASSLTSGDVDTQYF. The CDR3, as DNA: TGTGCCAGCAGCCTGACTAGCGGGGACGTAGATACGCAGTATTTT. The rearrangement joins TRBV12-3 or TRBV12-4 to TRBJ2-3; 11 positions agree with TRBD2. V lost 6 bases, J lost 5 bases, and 7 bases stayed unmatched. The CDR3 runs 15 residues.

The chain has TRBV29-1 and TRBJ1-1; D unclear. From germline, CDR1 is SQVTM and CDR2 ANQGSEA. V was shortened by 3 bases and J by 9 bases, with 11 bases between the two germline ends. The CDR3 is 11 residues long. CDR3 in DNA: TGCAGCGTTGACTCGAGCACCCAAGCTTTCTTT. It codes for CSVDSSTQAFF.

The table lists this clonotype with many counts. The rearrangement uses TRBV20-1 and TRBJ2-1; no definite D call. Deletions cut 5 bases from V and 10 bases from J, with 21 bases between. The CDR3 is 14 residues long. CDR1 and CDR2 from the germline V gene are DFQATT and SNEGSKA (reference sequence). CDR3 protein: CSAQDPNGDREQFF. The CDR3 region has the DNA TGCAGTGCTCAGGACCCAAATGGGGATCGGGAGCAGTTCTTC.

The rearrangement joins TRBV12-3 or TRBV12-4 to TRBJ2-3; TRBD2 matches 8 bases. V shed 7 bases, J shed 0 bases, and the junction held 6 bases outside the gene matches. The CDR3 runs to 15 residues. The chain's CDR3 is CASTGGASSTDTQYF. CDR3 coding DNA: TGTGCCAGCACGGGGGGGGCTAGTAGCACAGATACGCAGTATTTT.

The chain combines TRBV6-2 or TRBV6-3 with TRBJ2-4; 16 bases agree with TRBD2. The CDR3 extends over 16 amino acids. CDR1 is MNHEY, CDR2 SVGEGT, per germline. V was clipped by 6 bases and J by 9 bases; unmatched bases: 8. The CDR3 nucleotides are TGTGCCAGCAGCCGCGGGACTAGCGGGAGGGCAGCCATTCAGTACTTC. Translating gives CASSRGTSGRAAIQYF.